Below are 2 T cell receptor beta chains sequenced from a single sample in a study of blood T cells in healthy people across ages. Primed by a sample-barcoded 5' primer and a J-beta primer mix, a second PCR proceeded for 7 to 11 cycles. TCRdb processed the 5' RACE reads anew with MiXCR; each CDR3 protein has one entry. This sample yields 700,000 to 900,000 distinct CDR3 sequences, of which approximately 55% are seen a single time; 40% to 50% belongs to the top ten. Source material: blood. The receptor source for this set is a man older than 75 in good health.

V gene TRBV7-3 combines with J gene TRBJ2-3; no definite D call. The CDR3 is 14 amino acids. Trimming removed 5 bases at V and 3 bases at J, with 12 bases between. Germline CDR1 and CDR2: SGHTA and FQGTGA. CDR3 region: CASSPRTRTDTQYF. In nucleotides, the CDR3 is TGTGCCAGCAGCCCTCGGACCCGGACAGATACGCAGTATTTT.

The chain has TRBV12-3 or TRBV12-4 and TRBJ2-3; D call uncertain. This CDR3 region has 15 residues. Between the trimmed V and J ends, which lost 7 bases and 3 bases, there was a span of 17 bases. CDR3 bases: TGTGCCAGCACCCTTAATGTAGCCAGGACAGATACGCAGTATTTT. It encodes CASTLNVARTDTQYF.